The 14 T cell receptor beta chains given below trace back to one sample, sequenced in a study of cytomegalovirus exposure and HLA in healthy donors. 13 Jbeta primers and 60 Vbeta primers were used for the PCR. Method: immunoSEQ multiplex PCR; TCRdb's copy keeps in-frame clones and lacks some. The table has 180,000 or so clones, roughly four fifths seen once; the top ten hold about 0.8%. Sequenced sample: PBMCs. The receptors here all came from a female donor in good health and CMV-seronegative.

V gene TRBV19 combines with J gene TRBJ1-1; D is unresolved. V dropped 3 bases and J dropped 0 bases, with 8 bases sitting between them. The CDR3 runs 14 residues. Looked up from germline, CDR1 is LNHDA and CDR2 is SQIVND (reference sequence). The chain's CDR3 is CASSISVMNTEAFF. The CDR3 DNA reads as TGTGCCAGTAGTATTTCAGTTATGAACACTGAAGCTTTCTTT.

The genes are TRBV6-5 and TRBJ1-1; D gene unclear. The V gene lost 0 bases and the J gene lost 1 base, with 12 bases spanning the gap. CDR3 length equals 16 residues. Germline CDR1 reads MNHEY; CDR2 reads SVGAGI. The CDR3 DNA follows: TGTGCCAGCAGTTACTCAAGCGTAGGCAAGAACACTGAAGCTTTCTTT. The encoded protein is CASSYSSVGKNTEAFF.

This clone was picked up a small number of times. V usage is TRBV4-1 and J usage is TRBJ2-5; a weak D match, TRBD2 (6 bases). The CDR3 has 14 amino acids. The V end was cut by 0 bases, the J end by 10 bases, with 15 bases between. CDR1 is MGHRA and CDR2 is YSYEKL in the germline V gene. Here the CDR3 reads CASSQELARRDQYF. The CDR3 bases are TGCGCCAGCAGCCAAGAACTGGCCAGGAGGGACCAGTACTTC.

This chain's CDR3 is CASSLYGQPQHF. The DNA for the CDR3 is TGTGCCAGCAGTTTATACGGTCAGCCCCAGCATTTT. V usage is TRBV27 and J usage is TRBJ1-5; D gene unclear. This CDR3 contains 12 residues. V was trimmed by 1 base and J by 6 bases, leaving 4 bases between them. Germline V gene data show CDR1 as MNHEY and CDR2 as SMNVEV (reference sequence).

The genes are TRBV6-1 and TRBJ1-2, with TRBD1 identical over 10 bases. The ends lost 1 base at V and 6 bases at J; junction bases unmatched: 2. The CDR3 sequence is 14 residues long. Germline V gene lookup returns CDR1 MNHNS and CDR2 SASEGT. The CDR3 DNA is TGTGCCAGCAGTGAAGGACAGGGGGCCGATGGCTACACCTTC. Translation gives CASSEGQGADGYTF.

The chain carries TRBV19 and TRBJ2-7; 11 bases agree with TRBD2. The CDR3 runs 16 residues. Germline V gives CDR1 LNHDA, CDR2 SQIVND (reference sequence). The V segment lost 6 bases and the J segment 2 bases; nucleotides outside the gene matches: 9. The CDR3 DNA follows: TGTGCCAGTAGAACCACAGGGACTAGCGGACCCTACGAGCAGTACTTC. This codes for CASRTTGTSGPYEQYF.

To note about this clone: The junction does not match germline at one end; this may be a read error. The chain's CDR3 is CASSSGLAQETQYF. CDR3 coding DNA: TGTGCTAGCAGCTCCGGACTAGCCCAGGAGACCCAGTACTTC. The V call is TRBV7-7, the J call TRBJ2-5; 8 positions match TRBD2. Germline lookup yields CDR1 SSHAT and CDR2 FNYEAQ (reference sequence). The CDR3 runs 14 residues.

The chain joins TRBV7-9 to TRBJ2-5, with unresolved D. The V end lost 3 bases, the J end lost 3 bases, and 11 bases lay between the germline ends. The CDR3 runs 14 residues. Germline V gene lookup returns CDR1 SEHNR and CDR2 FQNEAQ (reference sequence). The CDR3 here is CASSLAERKETQYF. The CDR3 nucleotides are TGTGCCAGCAGCTTGGCAGAACGAAAAGAGACCCAGTACTTC.

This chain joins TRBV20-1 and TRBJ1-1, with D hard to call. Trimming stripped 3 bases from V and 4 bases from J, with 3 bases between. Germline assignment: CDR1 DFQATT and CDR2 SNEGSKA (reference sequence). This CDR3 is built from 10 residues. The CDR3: CSASSTEAFF. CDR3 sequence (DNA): TGCAGTGCTAGCAGCACTGAAGCTTTCTTT.

The CDR3: CSASPFYGYTF. The CDR3, as DNA: TGCAGTGCTAGTCCATTCTATGGCTACACCTTC. The chain uses TRBV20-1 and TRBJ1-2; no clear D. V lost 3 bases and J lost 4, with 6 bases in between. Germline V gives CDR1 DFQATT, CDR2 SNEGSKA (reference sequence). The CDR3 is 11 residues long.

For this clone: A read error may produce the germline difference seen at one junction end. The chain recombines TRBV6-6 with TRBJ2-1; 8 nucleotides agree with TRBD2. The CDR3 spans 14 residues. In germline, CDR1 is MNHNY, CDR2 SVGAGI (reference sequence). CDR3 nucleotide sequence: TGTGCCAGCAATTACGGGGGGGAGAGCGATGAGCAGTTCTTC. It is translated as CASNYGGESDEQFF.

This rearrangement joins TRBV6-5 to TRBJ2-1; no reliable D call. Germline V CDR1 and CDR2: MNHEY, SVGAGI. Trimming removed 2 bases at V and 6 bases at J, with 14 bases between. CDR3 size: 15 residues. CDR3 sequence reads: CASSYRGSQFNEQFF. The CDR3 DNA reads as TGTGCCAGCAGTTACCGAGGCAGCCAATTCAATGAGCAGTTCTTC.

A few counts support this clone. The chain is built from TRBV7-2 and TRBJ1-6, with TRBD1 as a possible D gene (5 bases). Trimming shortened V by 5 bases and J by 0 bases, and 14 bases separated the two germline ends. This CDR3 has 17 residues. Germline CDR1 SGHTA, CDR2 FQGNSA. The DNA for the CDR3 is TGTGCCAGCAGCGTAATGGGGCTAAGCTCCTATAATTCACCCCTCCACTTT. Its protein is CASSVMGLSSYNSPLHF.

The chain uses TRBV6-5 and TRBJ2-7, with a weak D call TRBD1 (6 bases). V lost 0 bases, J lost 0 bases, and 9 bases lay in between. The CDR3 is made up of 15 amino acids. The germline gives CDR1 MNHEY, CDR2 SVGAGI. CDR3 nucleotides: TGTGCCAGCAGTTACTCCAGGGGCCTCTCCTACGAGCAGTACTTC. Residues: CASSYSRGLSYEQYF.